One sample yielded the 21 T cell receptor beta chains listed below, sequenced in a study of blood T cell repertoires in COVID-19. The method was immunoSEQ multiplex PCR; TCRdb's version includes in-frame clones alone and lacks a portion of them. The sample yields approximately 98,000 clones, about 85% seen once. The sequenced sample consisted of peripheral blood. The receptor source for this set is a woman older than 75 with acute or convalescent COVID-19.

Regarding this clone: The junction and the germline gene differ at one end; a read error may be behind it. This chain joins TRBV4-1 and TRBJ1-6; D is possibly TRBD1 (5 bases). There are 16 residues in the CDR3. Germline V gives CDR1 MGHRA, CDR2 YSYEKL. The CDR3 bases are TGCGCCAGCAGCCCCCCAACGACAGAGTATAATTCACCCCTTCACTTT. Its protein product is CASSPPTTEYNSPLHF.

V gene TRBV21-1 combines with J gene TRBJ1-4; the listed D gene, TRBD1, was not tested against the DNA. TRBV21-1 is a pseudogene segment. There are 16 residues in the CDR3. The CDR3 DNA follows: TGTGCCAGCAGCAAAGCCCAAGGACAGGGGGTTGAAAAACTGTTTTTT. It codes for CASSKAQGQGVEKLFF.

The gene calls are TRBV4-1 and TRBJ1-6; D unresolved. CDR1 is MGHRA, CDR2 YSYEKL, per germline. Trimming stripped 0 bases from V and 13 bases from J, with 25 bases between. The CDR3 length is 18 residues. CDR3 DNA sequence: TGCGCCAGCAGCCAAGATGAGACATCGGCCATTGGGCCGACCCCCCTCCACTTT. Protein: CASSQDETSAIGPTPLHF.

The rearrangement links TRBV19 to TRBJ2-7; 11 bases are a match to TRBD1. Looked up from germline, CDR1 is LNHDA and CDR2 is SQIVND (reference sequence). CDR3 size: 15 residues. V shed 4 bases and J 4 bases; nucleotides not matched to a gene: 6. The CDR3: CASSNAGTGGYEQYF. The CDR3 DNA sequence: TGTGCCAGTAGTAACGCCGGGACAGGGGGGTACGAGCAGTACTTC.

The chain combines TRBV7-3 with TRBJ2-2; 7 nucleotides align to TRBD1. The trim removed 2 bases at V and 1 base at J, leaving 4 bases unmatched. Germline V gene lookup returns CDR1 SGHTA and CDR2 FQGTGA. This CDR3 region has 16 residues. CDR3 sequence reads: CASSLLGGRNTGELFF. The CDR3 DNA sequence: TGTGCCAGCAGCTTATTAGGGGGCCGGAACACCGGGGAGCTGTTTTTT.

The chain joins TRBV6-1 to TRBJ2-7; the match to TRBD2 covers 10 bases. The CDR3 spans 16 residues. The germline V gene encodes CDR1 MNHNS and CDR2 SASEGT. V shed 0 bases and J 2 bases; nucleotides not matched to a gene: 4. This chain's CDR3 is CASSEATLAGPYEQYF. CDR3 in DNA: TGTGCCAGCAGTGAAGCAACACTAGCGGGGCCCTACGAGCAGTACTTC.

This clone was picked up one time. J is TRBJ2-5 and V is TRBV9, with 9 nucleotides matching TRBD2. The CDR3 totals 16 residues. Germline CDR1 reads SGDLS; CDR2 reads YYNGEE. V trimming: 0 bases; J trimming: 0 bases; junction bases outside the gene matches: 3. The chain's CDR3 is CASSVGSGGYQETQYF. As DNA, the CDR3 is TGTGCCAGCAGCGTAGGAAGCGGGGGGTACCAAGAGACCCAGTACTTC.

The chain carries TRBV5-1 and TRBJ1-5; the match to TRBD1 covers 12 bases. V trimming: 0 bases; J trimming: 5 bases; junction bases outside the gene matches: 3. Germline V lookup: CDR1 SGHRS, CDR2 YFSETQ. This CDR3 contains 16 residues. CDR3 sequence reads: CASSLAGTGGDQPQHF. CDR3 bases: TGCGCCAGCAGCTTGGCCGGGACAGGGGGCGATCAGCCCCAGCATTTT.

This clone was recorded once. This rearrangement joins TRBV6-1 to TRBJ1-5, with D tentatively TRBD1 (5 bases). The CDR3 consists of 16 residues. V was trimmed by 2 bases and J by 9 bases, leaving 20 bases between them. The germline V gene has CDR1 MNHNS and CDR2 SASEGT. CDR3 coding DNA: TGTGCCAGCAGTGAACCAAGGGAGGGGACCAGGATGCCCCAGCATTTT. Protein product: CASSEPREGTRMPQHF.

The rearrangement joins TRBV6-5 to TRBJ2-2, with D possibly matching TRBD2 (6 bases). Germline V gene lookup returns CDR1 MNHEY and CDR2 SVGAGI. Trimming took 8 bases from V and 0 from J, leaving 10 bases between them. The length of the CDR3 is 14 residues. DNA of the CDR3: TGTGCCAGCGGGAGGACGGCGAACACCGGGGAGCTGTTTTTT. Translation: CASGRTANTGELFF.

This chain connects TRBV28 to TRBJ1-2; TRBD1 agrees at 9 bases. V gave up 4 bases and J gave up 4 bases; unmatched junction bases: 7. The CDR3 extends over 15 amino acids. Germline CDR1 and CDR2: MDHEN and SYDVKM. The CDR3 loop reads CASSSGQGNSYGYTF. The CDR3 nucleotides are TGTGCCAGCAGTTCGGGACAGGGCAATAGCTATGGCTACACCTTC.

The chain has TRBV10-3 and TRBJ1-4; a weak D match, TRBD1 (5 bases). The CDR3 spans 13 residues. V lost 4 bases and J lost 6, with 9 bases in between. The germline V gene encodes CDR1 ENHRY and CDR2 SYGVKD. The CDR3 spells CAISVTEDEKLFF. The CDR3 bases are TGTGCCATCAGTGTGACAGAGGATGAAAAACTGTTTTTT.

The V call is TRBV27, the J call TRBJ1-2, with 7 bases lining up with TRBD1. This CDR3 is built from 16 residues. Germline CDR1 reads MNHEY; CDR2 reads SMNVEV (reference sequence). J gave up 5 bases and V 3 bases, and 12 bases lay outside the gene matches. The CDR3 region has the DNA TGTGCCAGCAGTTTTTTCGAAGGGGGCAGAGGTTATGGCTACACCTTC. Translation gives CASSFFEGGRGYGYTF.

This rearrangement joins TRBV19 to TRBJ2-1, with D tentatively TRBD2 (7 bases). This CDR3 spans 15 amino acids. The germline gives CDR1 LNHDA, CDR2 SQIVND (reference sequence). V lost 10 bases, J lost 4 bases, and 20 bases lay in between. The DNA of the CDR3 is TGTGCCACCACAACCGAGGGGGGGGGTTACAATGAGCAGTTCTTC. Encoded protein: CATTTEGGGYNEQFF.

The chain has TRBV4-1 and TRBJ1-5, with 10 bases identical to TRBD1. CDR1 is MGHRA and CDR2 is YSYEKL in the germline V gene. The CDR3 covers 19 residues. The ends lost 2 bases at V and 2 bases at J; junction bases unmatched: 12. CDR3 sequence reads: CASSQLGTGVFGGNQPQHF. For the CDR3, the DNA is TGCGCCAGCAGCCAACTGGGGACAGGGGTATTCGGAGGCAATCAGCCCCAGCATTTT.

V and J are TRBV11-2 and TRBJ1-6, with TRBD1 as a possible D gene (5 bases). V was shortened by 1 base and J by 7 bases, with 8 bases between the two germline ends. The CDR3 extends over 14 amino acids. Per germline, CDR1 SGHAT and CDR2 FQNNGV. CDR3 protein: CASSLGGWNSPLHF. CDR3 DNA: TGTGCCAGCAGCTTAGGGGGCTGGAATTCACCCCTCCACTTT.

Here the CDR3 reads CASSSPDRGYQETQYF. CDR3 DNA sequence: TGTGCCAGTAGTTCTCCGGACAGGGGGTACCAAGAGACCCAGTACTTC. The chain has TRBV19 and TRBJ2-5, with 10 bases matching TRBD1. J gave up 0 bases and V 5 bases, and 6 bases lay outside the gene matches. Germline V lookup: CDR1 LNHDA, CDR2 SQIVND (reference sequence). The CDR3 consists of 16 residues.

The DNA for the CDR3 is TGTGCCAGCAGCGTAGCTCCAGGTCCGGGGGTGGGAAACACCATATATTTT. Translated: CASSVAPGPGVGNTIYF. This rearrangement joins TRBV9 to TRBJ1-3, with D perhaps matching TRBD1 (5 bases). Deletions cut 0 bases from V and 4 bases from J, with 17 bases between. The CDR3 extends over 17 amino acids. Germline V CDR1 and CDR2: SGDLS, YYNGEE.

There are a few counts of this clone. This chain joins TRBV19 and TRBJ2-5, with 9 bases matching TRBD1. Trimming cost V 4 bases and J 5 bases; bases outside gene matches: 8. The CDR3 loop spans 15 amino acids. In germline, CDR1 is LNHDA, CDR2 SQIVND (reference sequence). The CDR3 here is CASSRGQGMGETQYF. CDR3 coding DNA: TGTGCCAGTAGTAGGGGACAGGGAATGGGGGAGACCCAGTACTTC.

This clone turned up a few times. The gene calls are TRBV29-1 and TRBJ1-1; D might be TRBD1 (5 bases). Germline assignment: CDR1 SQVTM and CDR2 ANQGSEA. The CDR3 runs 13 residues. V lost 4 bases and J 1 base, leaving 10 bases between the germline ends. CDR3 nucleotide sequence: TGCAGCGTTGCATGGACACCGAACACTGAAGCTTTCTTT. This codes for CSVAWTPNTEAFF.

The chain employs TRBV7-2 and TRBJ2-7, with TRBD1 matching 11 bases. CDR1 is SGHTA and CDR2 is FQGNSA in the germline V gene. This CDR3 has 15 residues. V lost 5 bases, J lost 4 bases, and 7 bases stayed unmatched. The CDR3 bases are TGTGCCAGCAGCAGGGACAGGGGGGAGATATACGAGCAGTACTTC. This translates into CASSRDRGEIYEQYF.